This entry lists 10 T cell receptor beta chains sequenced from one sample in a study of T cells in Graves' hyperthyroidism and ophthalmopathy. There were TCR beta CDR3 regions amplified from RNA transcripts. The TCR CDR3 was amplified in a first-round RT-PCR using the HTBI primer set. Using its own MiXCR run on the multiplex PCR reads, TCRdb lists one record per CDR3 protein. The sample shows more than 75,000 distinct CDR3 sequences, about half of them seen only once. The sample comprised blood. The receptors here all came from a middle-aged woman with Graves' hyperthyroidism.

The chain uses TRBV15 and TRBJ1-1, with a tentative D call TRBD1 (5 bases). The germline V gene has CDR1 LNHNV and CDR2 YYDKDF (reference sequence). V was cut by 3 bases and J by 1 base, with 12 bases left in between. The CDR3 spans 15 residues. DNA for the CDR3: TGTGCCACCAGCAGCGCCGGGGGGTGGAACACTGAAGCTTTCTTT. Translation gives CATSSAGGWNTEAFF.

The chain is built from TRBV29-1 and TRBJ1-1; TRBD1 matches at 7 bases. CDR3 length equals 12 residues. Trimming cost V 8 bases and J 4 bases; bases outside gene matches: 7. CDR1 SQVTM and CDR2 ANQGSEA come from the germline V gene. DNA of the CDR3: TGCAGCAGGGAACAGGGGTTCACTGAAGCTTTCTTT. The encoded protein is CSREQGFTEAFF.

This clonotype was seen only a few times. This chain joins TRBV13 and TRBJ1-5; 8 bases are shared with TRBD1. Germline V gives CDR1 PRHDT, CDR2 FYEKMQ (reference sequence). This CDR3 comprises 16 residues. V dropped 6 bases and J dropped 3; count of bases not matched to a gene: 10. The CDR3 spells CASRMDRDTNNQPQHF. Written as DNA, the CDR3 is TGTGCCAGCAGGATGGACAGGGACACTAACAATCAGCCCCAGCATTTT.

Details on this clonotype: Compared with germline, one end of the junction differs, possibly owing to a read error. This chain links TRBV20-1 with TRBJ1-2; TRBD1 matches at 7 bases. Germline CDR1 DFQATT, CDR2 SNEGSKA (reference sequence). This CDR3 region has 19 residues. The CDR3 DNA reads TGCAGTGCTGGAGATGAACAGGGGACGATATTTGCCTCCCGATATGGCTACGCCTTC. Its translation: CSAGDEQGTIFASRYGYAF.

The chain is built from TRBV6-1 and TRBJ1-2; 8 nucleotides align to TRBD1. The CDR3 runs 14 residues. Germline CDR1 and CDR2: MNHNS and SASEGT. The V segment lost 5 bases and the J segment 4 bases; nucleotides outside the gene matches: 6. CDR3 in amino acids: CASSTGQGFYGYTF. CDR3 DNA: TGTGCCAGCAGTACCGGACAGGGCTTCTATGGCTACACCTTC.

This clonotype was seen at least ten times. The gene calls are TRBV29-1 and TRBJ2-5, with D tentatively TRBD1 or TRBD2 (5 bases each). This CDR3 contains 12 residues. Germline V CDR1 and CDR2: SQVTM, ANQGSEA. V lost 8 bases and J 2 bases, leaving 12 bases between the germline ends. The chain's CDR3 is CSLRDGQETQYF. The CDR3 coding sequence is TGCAGCCTTCGGGACGGACAAGAGACCCAGTACTTC.

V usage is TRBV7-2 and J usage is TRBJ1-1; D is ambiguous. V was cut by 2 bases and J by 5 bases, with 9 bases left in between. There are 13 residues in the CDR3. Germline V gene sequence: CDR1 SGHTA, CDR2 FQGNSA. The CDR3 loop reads CASSLLVETEAFF. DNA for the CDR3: TGTGCCAGCAGCTTATTGGTAGAAACTGAAGCTTTCTTT.

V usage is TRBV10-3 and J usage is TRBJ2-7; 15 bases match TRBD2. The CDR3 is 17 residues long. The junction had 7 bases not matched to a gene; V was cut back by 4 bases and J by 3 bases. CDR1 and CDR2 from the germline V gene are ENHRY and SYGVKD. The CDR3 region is CAISGEGGLAGGYEQYF. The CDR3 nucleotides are TGTGCCATCAGTGGCGAAGGGGGACTAGCGGGAGGCTACGAGCAGTACTTC.

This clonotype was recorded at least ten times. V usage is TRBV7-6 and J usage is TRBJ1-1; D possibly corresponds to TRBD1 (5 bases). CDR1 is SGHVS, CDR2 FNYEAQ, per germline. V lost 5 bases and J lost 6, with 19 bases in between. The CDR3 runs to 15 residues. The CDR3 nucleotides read TGTGCCAGCAGCCCACGCGTGGGCAGGGAAGCTGAAGCTTTCTTT. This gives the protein CASSPRVGREAEAFF. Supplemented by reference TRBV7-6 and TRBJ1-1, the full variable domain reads GAGVSQSPRYKVTKRGQDVALRCDPISGHVSLYWYRQALGQGPEFLTYFNYEAQQDKSGLPNDRFSAERPEGSISTLTIQRTEQRDSAMYRCASSPRVGREAEAFFGQGTRLTVV.

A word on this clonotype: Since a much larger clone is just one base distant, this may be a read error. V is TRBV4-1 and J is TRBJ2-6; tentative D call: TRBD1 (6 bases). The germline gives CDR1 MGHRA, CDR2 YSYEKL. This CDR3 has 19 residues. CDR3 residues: CASSQDRGPTNSGANVPTF. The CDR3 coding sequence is TGCGCCAGCAGCCAAGACAGGGGCCCAACGAACTCTGGGGCCAACGTCCCGACTTTC.